These T cell receptor beta chains were read from a single sample in a study of blood T cell repertoires in COVID-19. This table comes from immunoSEQ multiplex PCR, and its TCRdb copy is limited to in-frame clones, with some not included. The repertoire holds 120,000 or so clones, 88% seen once, with about 1.6% in the top ten. The material sequenced was peripheral blood. Receptors originate from a human donor in a cohort sampled during active COVID-19. The CDR3 runs from the conserved cysteine through the conserved F or W. Each record gives: CDR3 length, D gene, J gene, clone size, V gene, CDR3 protein, CDR3 DNA. D genes are given only for firm matches. Not every row has a clone size; where given, it reads once, few, many or a size class.

13 | . | TRBJ2-1 | . | TRBV12-3/TRBV12-4 | CASSSSSVNEQFF | TGTGCCAGCAGTTCCTCTAGCGTCAATGAGCAGTTCTTC
15 | TRBD1 | TRBJ1-4 | . | TRBV28 | CASSSPGQPDEKLFF | TGTGCCAGCAGTTCTCCGGGACAGCCAGATGAAAAACTGTTTTTT
14 | . | TRBJ2-7 | . | TRBV28 | CASHGLAPSYEQYF | TGTGCCAGTCACGGGCTAGCGCCCTCCTACGAGCAGTACTTC
18 | TRBD2 | TRBJ2-1 | . | TRBV15 | CATSRGLAGGPNRGEQFF | TGTGCCACCAGCAGAGGACTAGCGGGAGGGCCGAATCGGGGTGAGCAGTTCTTC
16 | TRBD2 | TRBJ2-1 | once | TRBV2 | CASSGQSGGTYNEQFF | TGTGCCAGCAGTGGACAGAGCGGGGGCACTTACAATGAGCAGTTCTTC
16 | . | TRBJ2-3 | . | TRBV3-1/TRBV3-2 | CASSHQEGRPGDTQYF | TGTGCCAGCAGCCACCAGGAGGGCCGCCCCGGAGATACGCAGTATTTT
16 | TRBD1 | TRBJ1-5 | once | TRBV15 | CATSKAGGQGDWPQHF | TGTGCCACCAGCAAGGCGGGGGGACAGGGTGATTGGCCCCAGCATTTT
16 | . | TRBJ2-1 | . | TRBV5-6 | CASSLDLALKYNEQFF | TGTGCCAGCAGCTTGGACCTAGCCCTTAAATACAATGAGCAGTTCTTC
14 | TRBD1 | TRBJ2-3 | . | TRBV29-1 | CSVWTGIGKDTQYF | TGCAGCGTTTGGACAGGGATTGGGAAGGACACGCAGTATTTT
17 | . | TRBJ1-2 | . | TRBV5-6 | CASRRVGALAPYVGYTF | TGTGCCAGCAGGCGAGTGGGGGCCCTGGCCCCTTATGTAGGCTACACCTTC
16 | TRBD2 | TRBJ2-1 | . | TRBV9 | CASSVGGGGGYNEQFF | TGTGCCAGCAGCGTAGGTGGCGGGGGGGGTTACAATGAGCAGTTCTTC
14 | TRBD1 | TRBJ2-2 | . | TRBV6-4 | CASSGQGSTGELFF | TGTGCCAGCAGCGGACAGGGCTCCACCGGGGAGCTGTTTTTT
15 | TRBD1 | TRBJ1-1 | . | TRBV5-1 | CASSLTGVRNTEAFF | TGCGCCAGCAGCTTAACAGGGGTAAGGAACACTGAAGCTTTCTTT
17 | TRBD1 | TRBJ1-4 | . | TRBV3-1/TRBV3-2 | CASSPTGQGVTNEKLFF | TGTGCCAGCAGCCCCACGGGACAGGGAGTGACTAATGAAAAACTGTTTTTT
13 | . | TRBJ2-1 | . | TRBV24-1 | CATETTAYNEQFF | TGTGCCACCGAAACGACAGCCTACAATGAGCAGTTCTTC
14 | . | TRBJ2-2 | . | TRBV6-5 | CASVLERGGGELFF | TGTGCCAGCGTCCTGGAAAGGGGCGGCGGGGAGCTGTTTTTT
13 | . | TRBJ2-7 | . | TRBV6-6 | CASSYTPGYEQYF | TGTGCCAGCAGTTACACCCCAGGCTACGAGCAGTACTTC
12 | TRBD1 | TRBJ2-3 | . | TRBV29-1 | CSVDRATDTQYF | TGCAGCGTCGACAGGGCTACAGATACGCAGTATTTT
15 | . | TRBJ2-7 | . | TRBV5-1 | CASSPNSQQGGEQYF | TGCGCCAGCAGCCCCAACTCTCAACAGGGCGGCGAGCAGTACTTC
13 | . | TRBJ1-1 | . | TRBV29-1 | CSVVQGMNTEAFF | TGCAGCGTTGTTCAGGGGATGAACACTGAAGCTTTCTTT
14 | TRBD1 | TRBJ2-1 | . | TRBV29-1 | CSADGQGSYNEQFF | TGCAGCGCCGACGGACAGGGGTCCTACAATGAGCAGTTCTTC
16 | . | TRBJ1-2 | . | TRBV5-6 | CASSLEIQVPDYGYTF | TGTGCCAGCAGCTTGGAGATCCAGGTGCCCGACTATGGCTACACCTTC
15 | . | TRBJ2-2 | once | TRBV10-3 | CAIKGTEGGAGELFF | TGTGCCATCAAAGGAACGGAGGGGGGGGCCGGGGAGCTGTTTTTT
14 | . | TRBJ2-4 | . | TRBV7-2 | CASTPGGFENIQYF | TGTGCCAGCACCCCAGGGGGGTTTGAAAACATTCAGTACTTC
14 | . | TRBJ1-3 | few | TRBV7-6 | CASSPAGSGNTIYF | TGTGCCAGCAGCCCAGCAGGCTCTGGAAACACCATATATTTT
15 | . | TRBJ2-2 | . | TRBV1 | CTSSQDFQNTGELFF | TGCACCAGCAGCCAAGATTTCCAGAACACCGGGGAGCTGTTTTTT
18 | TRBD2 | TRBJ2-2 | many | TRBV28 | CASSRTGTSGPWGGELFF | TGTGCCAGCAGCCGTACCGGGACTAGCGGACCCTGGGGCGGGGAGCTGTTTTTT
14 | . | TRBJ2-1 | . | TRBV7-9 | CASSSPGGVGEQFF | TGTGCCAGCAGCTCCCCAGGCGGGGTCGGGGAGCAGTTCTTC
18 | TRBD1 | TRBJ1-4 | few | TRBV5-3 | CARSTTTGNYATNEKLFF | TGTGCCAGAAGCACCACGACAGGGAATTATGCAACTAATGAAAAACTGTTTTTT
14 | . | TRBJ2-7 | . | TRBV11-2 | CASSPDRSSYEQYF | TGTGCCAGCAGCCCTGACAGGAGCTCCTACGAGCAGTACTTC
15 | TRBD1 | TRBJ2-5 | . | TRBV5-4 | CASSRTGGTWETQYF | TGTGCCAGCAGCAGGACAGGGGGAACCTGGGAGACCCAGTACTTC
14 | TRBD1 | TRBJ2-7 | . | TRBV27 | CASSPLTGVIEQYF | TGTGCCAGCAGCCCACTGACAGGGGTTATCGAGCAGTACTTC
15 | TRBD1 | TRBJ2-5 | . | TRBV4-1 | CASSQGDRGQETQYF | TGCGCCAGCAGCCAAGGGGACAGGGGGCAAGAGACCCAGTACTTC
20 | TRBD1 | TRBJ1-5 | . | TRBV19 | CASSSPPRRGQLYSNQPQHF | TGTGCCAGTAGTTCCCCCCCTCGACGGGGACAGCTTTATAGCAATCAGCCCCAGCATTTT
12 | . | TRBJ1-2 | . | TRBV6-5 | CASSHGSYGYTF | TGTGCCAGCAGCCACGGGAGCTATGGCTACACCTTC
17 | TRBD2 | TRBJ2-7 | . | TRBV15 | CATSSDLAGGRPYEQYF | TGTGCCACCAGCAGCGACCTAGCGGGAGGTCGACCCTACGAGCAGTACTTC
15 | TRBD1 | TRBJ1-1 | . | TRBV19 | CASSSGTGRNTEAFF | TGTGCCAGTAGTTCCGGGACAGGGCGGAACACTGAAGCTTTCTTT
15 | . | TRBJ2-1 | . | TRBV7-2 | CASSLAYSSYNEQFF | TGTGCCAGCAGCTTAGCCTATAGTTCCTACAATGAGCAGTTCTTC
15 | TRBD2 | TRBJ2-3 | . | TRBV6-5 | CASSSRGGWADTQYF | TGTGCCAGCAGCTCACGGGGGGGCTGGGCAGATACGCAGTATTTT
15 | TRBD1 | TRBJ2-7 | . | TRBV15 | CATSRDRDRSYEQYF | TGTGCCACCAGCAGAGACCGGGACAGATCCTACGAGCAGTACTTC
15 | TRBD2 | TRBJ2-1 | . | TRBV3-1/TRBV3-2 | CASSQGAGGPNEQFF | TGTGCCAGCAGCCAAGGAGCGGGGGGGCCGAATGAGCAGTTCTTC
14 | . | TRBJ1-4 | . | TRBV6-1 | CASREAGHDEKLFF | TGTGCCAGCAGGGAAGCGGGACACGACGAAAAACTGTTTTTT
15 | TRBD2 | TRBJ2-1 | once | TRBV5-1 | CASSLATSGSNEQFF | TGCGCCAGCAGCTTGGCGACTAGCGGGAGTAATGAGCAGTTCTTC
16 | TRBD2 | TRBJ2-3 | few | TRBV5-1 | CASSMPSGGPQDTQYF | TGCGCCAGCAGCATGCCTAGCGGGGGGCCCCAAGATACGCAGTATTTT
16 | . | TRBJ2-1 | . | TRBV7-2 | CASSLLGSVDPGEQFF | TGTGCCAGCAGCTTACTGGGCTCGGTAGATCCGGGGGAGCAGTTCTTC
15 | . | TRBJ1-1 | . | TRBV14 | CASSQDRGRGTEAFF | TGTGCCAGCAGCCAAGACAGGGGTCGAGGCACTGAAGCTTTCTTT
15 | TRBD2 | TRBJ2-5 | once | TRBV10-3 | CAIGGTSGGEETQYF | TGTGCCATCGGCGGGACTAGCGGGGGGGAAGAGACCCAGTACTTC
15 | TRBD2 | TRBJ2-5 | . | TRBV7-9 | CASSLPGLRTETQYF | TGTGCCAGCAGCTTACCGGGACTAAGAACAGAGACCCAGTACTTC
12 | . | TRBJ2-7 | . | TRBV11-2 | CASSLDHYEQYF | TGTGCCAGCAGCTTAGATCATTACGAGCAGTACTTC